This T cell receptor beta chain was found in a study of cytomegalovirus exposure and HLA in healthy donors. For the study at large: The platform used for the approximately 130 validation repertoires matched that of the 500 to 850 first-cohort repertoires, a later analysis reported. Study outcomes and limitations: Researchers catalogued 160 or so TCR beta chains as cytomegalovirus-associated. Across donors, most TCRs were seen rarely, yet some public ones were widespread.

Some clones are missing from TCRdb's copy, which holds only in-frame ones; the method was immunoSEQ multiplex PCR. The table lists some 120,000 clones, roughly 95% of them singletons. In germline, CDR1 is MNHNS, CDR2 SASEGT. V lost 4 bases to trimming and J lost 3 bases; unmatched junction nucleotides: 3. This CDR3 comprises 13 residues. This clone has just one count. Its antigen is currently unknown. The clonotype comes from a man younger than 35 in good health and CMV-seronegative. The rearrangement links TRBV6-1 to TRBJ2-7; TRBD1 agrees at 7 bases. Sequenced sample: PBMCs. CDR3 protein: CASSATGNYEQYF. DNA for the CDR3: TGTGCCAGCAGTGCGACAGGGAACTACGAGCAGTACTTC.